One sample yielded the 16 T cell receptor beta chains listed below, sequenced in a study of Graves' ophthalmopathy and Graves' hyperthyroidism. Amplified TCR beta CDR3 regions were obtained using RNA transcripts as template. First-round RT-PCR relied on HTBI primers, and a second-round multiplex PCR came next. TCRdb reprocessed the multiplex PCR reads with MiXCR, giving one entry per CDR3 protein. The repertoire holds about 620,000 distinct CDR3 sequences, with 22% as singletons. The sample comprised peripheral blood. The receptors were sampled from a woman younger than 30 with stable Graves' hyperthyroidism. Some clones in this sample may be carry-over from other donors' samples.

This clonotype was counted only a few times. The chain's CDR3 is CASSLGQRSTGELFF. Here the CDR3 DNA reads TGCGCCAGCAGCTTGGGTCAGCGGAGCACCGGGGAGCTGTTTTTT. The chain recombines TRBV5-1 with TRBJ2-2, with D possibly matching TRBD2 (5 bases). CDR3 length: 15 residues. Germline lookup yields CDR1 SGHRS and CDR2 YFSETQ. Trimming stripped 0 bases from V and 4 bases from J, with 10 bases between.

This clonotype was counted at least ten times. V is TRBV9 and J is TRBJ1-2, with unresolved D. Trimming left V 0 bases short and J 8 bases short, with 11 bases between. The germline V gene encodes CDR1 SGDLS and CDR2 YYNGEE. This CDR3 has 13 amino acids. The CDR3 DNA follows: TGTGCCAGCAGCGTAGTTTTCGGCAGAGGCTACACCTTC. This sequence encodes CASSVVFGRGYTF.

This clonotype was seen more than once but under ten times. V usage is TRBV6-5 and J usage is TRBJ1-1; D might be TRBD1 (5 bases). CDR3 size: 15 residues. Germline V CDR1 and CDR2: MNHEY, SVGAGI. The germline V and J ends were trimmed by 4 bases and 4 bases, with 16 bases remaining between them. The CDR3 DNA follows: TGTGCCAGCAGTTCAAGGACGGTGGGGGGCACTGAAGCTTTCTTT. Residues: CASSSRTVGGTEAFF.

The gene calls are TRBV12-3 or TRBV12-4 and TRBJ2-5, with D perhaps assigned TRBD1 or TRBD2 (5 bases each). Between the trimmed V and J ends, which lost 6 bases and 13 bases, there was a span of 18 bases. The CDR3 covers 12 residues. CDR3 protein: CASRRRTQGRYF. CDR3 sequence (DNA): TGTGCCAGCAGACGGAGGACACAAGGAAGGTACTTC.

This clonotype was seen many times. J is TRBJ2-4 and V is TRBV6-1; 10 positions agree with TRBD1. Germline V CDR1 and CDR2: MNHNS, SASEGT. This CDR3 has 15 residues. Trimming took 5 bases from V and 6 from J; bases not matched to a gene: 7. The CDR3 sequence: CASSKPGQGLNIQYF. As DNA, the CDR3 is TGTGCCAGCAGTAAACCGGGACAGGGGCTAAACATTCAGTACTTC.

This clonotype was seen just once. The genes are TRBV6-5 and TRBJ2-7; the D is unclear. Looked up from germline, CDR1 is MNHEY and CDR2 is SVGAGI. The V and J ends lost 4 bases and 3 bases respectively, with 16 bases between them. The CDR3 consists of 15 residues. The CDR3 bases are TGTGCCAGCAGTTTCTCCCCAGTAAGCGTCTACGAGCAGTACTTC. Protein sequence: CASSFSPVSVYEQYF.

The chain has TRBV20-1 and TRBJ2-7, with D perhaps given as TRBD1 or TRBD2 (5 bases each). Germline CDR1 is DFQATT and CDR2 is SNEGSKA (reference sequence). V was trimmed by 8 bases and J by 5 bases, leaving 19 bases between them. The CDR3 totals 13 residues. CDR3 amino acids: CSLKAGALHEQYF. DNA for the CDR3: TGCAGTCTCAAAGCCGGGGCTCTCCACGAGCAGTACTTC.

This clonotype came up many times. The chain couples TRBV7-2 to TRBJ2-5, with D unresolved. Germline V gene sequence: CDR1 SGHTA, CDR2 FQGNSA. Trimming cost V 1 base and J 7 bases, with 10 bases left between them. The CDR3 is 13 residues long. This chain's CDR3 is CASSLGLVRTQYF. The CDR3 DNA reads TGTGCCAGCAGCTTAGGTCTAGTTCGGACCCAGTACTTC.

This chain connects TRBV29-1 to TRBJ1-3, with D maybe TRBD1 (6 bases). The CDR3 loop spans 15 amino acids. Germline V CDR1 and CDR2: SQVTM, ANQGSEA. Trimming took 2 bases from V and 0 from J, leaving 11 bases between them. CDR3 region: CSVEIPRGSGNTIYF. The DNA for the CDR3 is TGCAGCGTTGAAATCCCCAGGGGCTCTGGAAACACCATATATTTT.

This clonotype was recorded many times. The rearrangement links TRBV5-1 to TRBJ2-7, with D possibly TRBD1 on 6 matching bases. V was trimmed by 2 bases and J by 1 base, leaving 13 bases between them. The CDR3 consists of 15 residues. The V gene's germline CDR1 is SGHRS and CDR2 YFSETQ. This CDR3 is CASSFGTHISYEQYF. The CDR3 region has the DNA TGCGCCAGCAGCTTCGGGACACACATATCCTACGAGCAGTACTTC.

This clonotype was seen many times. The chain is built from TRBV25-1 and TRBJ1-1; 7 positions match TRBD1. This CDR3 is built from 15 residues. J gave up 5 bases and V 2 bases, and 8 bases lay outside the gene matches. Germline V gene sequence: CDR1 MGHDK, CDR2 SYGVNS. The CDR3 spells CASSELTGVDTEAFF. CDR3 nucleotides: TGTGCCAGCAGTGAACTCACAGGGGTAGATACTGAAGCTTTCTTT. Together with reference TRBV25-1 and TRBJ1-1, the CDR3 gives the full variable domain: EADIYQTPRYLVIGTGKKITLECSQTMGHDKMYWYQQDPGMELHLIHYSYGVNSTEKGDLSSESTVSRIRTEHFPLTLESARPSHTSQYLCASSELTGVDTEAFFGQGTRLTVV.

This clonotype was seen repeatedly, ten times or more. The rearrangement joins TRBV11-2 to TRBJ2-7; tentative D call: TRBD1 (5 bases). From germline, CDR1 is SGHAT and CDR2 FQNNGV. This CDR3 is 15 amino acids long. V dropped 0 bases and J dropped 1 base, with 10 bases sitting between them. This chain's CDR3 is CASSLDGADSYEQYF. Written as DNA, the CDR3 is TGTGCCAGCAGCTTAGATGGGGCCGATTCCTACGAGCAGTACTTC.

There are many counts of this clonotype. A single base separates this from a much larger clone, so it may be a read error. J is TRBJ1-1 and V is TRBV28; tentative D call: TRBD1 (6 bases). Germline-derived CDR1 and CDR2 are MDHEN and SYDVKM. The CDR3 spans 12 residues. CDR3: CASSGGDTEACF. The CDR3 coding sequence is TGTGCCAGCAGTGGAGGGGACACTGAAGCTTGCTTT.

The chain uses TRBV28 and TRBJ2-7; D possibly corresponds to TRBD2 (5 bases). Germline CDR1 reads MDHEN; CDR2 reads SYDVKM. Trimming removed 6 bases from V and 6 bases from J, with 12 bases in between. This CDR3 comprises 12 residues. CDR3 loop: CASSRGSREQYF. The CDR3 DNA reads as TGTGCCAGCAGCCGGGGAAGCCGCGAGCAGTACTTC.

The table lists this clonotype with many counts. The chain couples TRBV29-1 to TRBJ1-2; the D is unclear. CDR1 is SQVTM and CDR2 is ANQGSEA in the germline V gene. Trimming left V 1 base short and J 1 base short, with 10 bases between. The length of the CDR3 is 14 residues. This CDR3 reads CSVEVGRLNYGYTF. The DNA for the CDR3 is TGCAGCGTTGAAGTAGGTCGCCTTAACTATGGCTACACCTTC. Full variable domain (remainder filled in from reference TRBV29-1 and TRBJ1-2): SAVISQKPSRDICQRGTSLTIQCQVDSQVTMMFWYRQQPGQSLTLIATANQGSEATYESGFVIDKFPISRPNLTFSTLTVSNMSPEDSSIYLCSVEVGRLNYGYTFGSGTRLTVV.

This clonotype was counted at least ten times. V is TRBV6-8 and J is TRBJ2-7; tentative D call: TRBD1 (6 bases). Germline CDR1 is MNHGY and CDR2 is SAAAGT. This CDR3 has 15 amino acids. The V end lost 6 bases, the J end lost 0 bases, and 15 bases lay between the germline ends. CDR3 coding DNA: TGTGCCAGCAGAAACCGGGACAAGAGCTCCTACGAGCAGTACTTC. This sequence encodes CASRNRDKSSYEQYF.